The 27 T cell receptor beta chains below were found in one sample sequenced in a study of beta chain features in type 1 diabetes (dated by TCRdb to 2016 to 2018). The method was the immunoSEQ multiplex PCR assay. The entire isolated RNA was reverse transcribed using the High Capacity cDNA Reverse Transcription Kit, and thus expressed TCRB transcripts were sequenced. What TCRdb holds here is the immuneACCESS table cut down to in-frame rearrangements. Part of the clones is not present; checked against another copy, under half of the missing clones reflect an unresolved V gene, and the others are unexplained. This sample lists a few hundred thousand clones; more than 13% were detected once. The ten largest clones represent under 0.02% of the sample. Sequencing used naive CD4+ T cells from blood. The sample's cell subset or site label, in plain terms: true naive CD4+ T cells. The receptors derive from a woman between 18 and 30 years old in good health.

This chain uses TRBV13 with TRBJ2-6, with 7 bases matching TRBD1. V dropped 5 bases and J dropped 0; count of bases not matched to a gene: 4. The CDR3 totals 16 residues. The V gene's germline CDR1 is PRHDT and CDR2 FYEKMQ (reference sequence). The CDR3 bases are TGTGCCAGCAGCCCACAGGGGATCTCTGGGGCCAACGTCCTGACTTTC. Translation gives CASSPQGISGANVLTF. The complete variable domain, with remaining parts taken from reference TRBV13 and TRBJ2-6, reads AAGVIQSPRHLIKEKRETATLKCYPIPRHDTVYWYQQGPGQDPQFLISFYEKMQSDKGSIPDRFSAQQFSDYHSELNMSSLELGDSALYFCASSPQGISGANVLTFGAGSRLTVL.

This sequence joins TRBV18 and TRBJ2-3; D unclear. CDR1 is KGHSH, CDR2 LQKENI, per germline. CDR3 length equals 13 residues. Trimming removed 2 bases at V and 6 bases at J, with 9 bases between. The CDR3 bases are TGTGCCAGCTCACCAGGGCGCGACGATACGCAGTATTTT. Its protein product is CASSPGRDDTQYF.

Here the CDR3 reads CASSSSLQETQYF. In DNA form, the CDR3 reads TGTGCCAGCAGCTCTTCCTTACAAGAGACCCAGTACTTC. The V call is TRBV7-6, the J call TRBJ2-5; D gene unclear. CDR1 is SGHVS, CDR2 FNYEAQ, per germline. The CDR3 spans 13 residues. V was trimmed by 4 bases and J by 2 bases, leaving 8 bases between them.

V usage is TRBV4-1 and J usage is TRBJ2-7, with 9 positions matching TRBD2. This CDR3 is 16 amino acids long. From germline, CDR1 is MGHRA and CDR2 YSYEKL. V was pared by 4 bases and J by 2 bases, with 9 bases of the junction left unmatched. CDR3 protein: CASSPTEAGGAYEQYF. The CDR3 nucleotides read TGCGCCAGCAGCCCAACGGAAGCGGGAGGCGCCTACGAGCAGTACTTC.

J is TRBJ1-2 and V is TRBV6-5; D gene ambiguous. Per the germline V gene, CDR1 is MNHEY and CDR2 is SVGAGI. This CDR3 spans 15 amino acids. V dropped 2 bases and J dropped 8 bases, with 18 bases sitting between them. The CDR3 bases are TGTGCCAGCAGTTACGCGGGTCCCATTGGGAGGGGCTACACCTTC. Translated: CASSYAGPIGRGYTF.

The V and J genes are TRBV9 and TRBJ1-1; possibly TRBD1 for D (5 bases). Germline CDR1 SGDLS, CDR2 YYNGEE. The CDR3 covers 14 residues. The V gene lost 1 base and the J gene lost 1 base, with 8 bases spanning the gap. CDR3: CASSVRGENTEAFF. For the CDR3, the DNA is TGTGCCAGCAGCGTAAGGGGCGAGAACACTGAAGCTTTCTTT.

This clone was seen a few times. This sequence joins TRBV4-3 and TRBJ2-5; maybe TRBD2 (6 bases). This CDR3 region has 15 residues. V lost 0 bases to trimming and J lost 5 bases, with 13 bases between them. Germline loops: CDR1 LGHNA, CDR2 YSLEER. The CDR3, as DNA: TGCGCCAGCAGCCAAGATTGGGGACTCCGGGAGACCCAGTACTTC. Translating gives CASSQDWGLRETQYF.

In its sample, this clone was seen a few times. The chain employs TRBV5-1 and TRBJ1-5; D unresolved. Germline CDR1 is SGHRS and CDR2 is YFSETQ. The V end lost 4 bases, the J end lost 5 bases, and 13 bases lay between the germline ends. CDR3 size: 14 residues. In DNA form, the CDR3 reads TGCGCCAGCAGCCCACTAGCGGGCCATCAGCCCCAGCATTTT. Translation gives CASSPLAGHQPQHF.

This clone was counted only a few times. The chain carries TRBV9 and TRBJ2-3; TRBD1 matches 9 bases. V lost 2 bases and J lost 2; bases outside the gene matches: 6. Germline CDR1 reads SGDLS; CDR2 reads YYNGEE. There are 16 residues in the CDR3. The CDR3 reads CASSVSGQGVTDTQYF. CDR3 sequence (DNA): TGTGCCAGCAGCGTCTCGGGACAGGGAGTCACAGATACGCAGTATTTT.

The chain carries TRBV7-2 and TRBJ1-5; no reliable D call. Per the germline V gene, CDR1 is SGHTA and CDR2 is FQGNSA. The CDR3 is 14 amino acids. Trimming stripped 5 bases from V and 0 bases from J, with 8 bases between. The DNA of the CDR3 is TGTGCCAGCAGCCGTCGGGTTAGCAATCAGCCCCAGCATTTT. It specifies CASSRRVSNQPQHF.

This clone appeared a few times. The V gene is TRBV11-3, the J gene TRBJ2-3, with TRBD2 matching over 11 bases. Germline CDR1 and CDR2: SGHNT and YENEEA. This CDR3 has 15 residues. Losses at the gene ends were 5 bases for V and 3 bases for J; bases not matched to a gene: 4. The CDR3 DNA follows: TGTGCCAGCAGCCTGGGACTAGCGGAGACAGATACGCAGTATTTT. Translated: CASSLGLAETDTQYF.

The gene calls are TRBV5-6 and TRBJ2-7; 10 bases align to TRBD2. V was clipped by 0 bases and J by 4 bases; unmatched bases: 4. CDR3 length: 15 amino acids. Per the germline V gene, CDR1 is SGHDT and CDR2 is YYEEEE. The DNA for the CDR3 is TGTGCCAGCAGCTTGGGGACTAGCGGACCGTACGAGCAGTACTTC. Encoded protein: CASSLGTSGPYEQYF.

The J gene is TRBJ1-5, the V gene TRBV28; no clear D. The germline CDR1 and CDR2 sequences are MDHEN and SYDVKM. This CDR3 has 11 amino acids. V lost 8 bases and J 6 bases, leaving 8 bases between the germline ends. The CDR3 protein is CASGPVQPQHF. CDR3 nucleotides: TGTGCCAGCGGGCCAGTTCAGCCCCAGCATTTT.

In its sample, this clone was seen a few times. This chain connects TRBV30 to TRBJ2-5; possibly TRBD1 for D (6 bases). V lost 8 bases and J 5 bases, leaving 21 bases between the germline ends. The CDR3 runs 14 residues. Germline-derived CDR1 and CDR2 are GTSNPN and SVGIG (reference sequence). In DNA, the CDR3 is TGTGCCGCGAGGGGGATCCAAGGATGGGAGACCCAGTACTTC. Its protein product is CAARGIQGWETQYF.

This clone has a single count. The V gene is TRBV7-2, the J gene TRBJ2-1; D remains unclear. Per the germline V gene, CDR1 is SGHTA and CDR2 is FQGNSA. V was pared by 3 bases and J by 10 bases, with 13 bases between. The CDR3 length is 13 residues. CDR3 DNA sequence: TGTGCCAGCAGCTTCTACATCCACAGAGAGCAGTTCTTC. Translated: CASSFYIHREQFF.

The chain links TRBV30 to TRBJ2-1; 10 nucleotides agree with TRBD2. CDR3 size: 15 residues. From germline, CDR1 is GTSNPN and CDR2 SVGIG (reference sequence). The V segment lost 4 bases and the J segment 4 bases; nucleotides outside the gene matches: 7. CDR3 sequence (DNA): TGTGCCTGGACTCACACTAGCGGGACTTACAATGAGCAGTTCTTC. Translated: CAWTHTSGTYNEQFF.

This clone has a single count. The J gene is TRBJ1-2, the V gene TRBV7-9, with D possibly TRBD1 on 6 matching bases. This CDR3 spans 14 amino acids. CDR1 SEHNR and CDR2 FQNEAQ come from the germline V gene (reference sequence). The V gene lost 5 bases and the J gene lost 3 bases, with 13 bases spanning the gap. CDR3 in amino acids: CASSKNRVHYGYTF. CDR3 bases: TGTGCCAGCAGCAAAAACAGGGTTCACTATGGCTACACCTTC.

This chain links TRBV5-1 with TRBJ2-1, with TRBD2 identical over 11 bases. The CDR3 extends over 14 amino acids. V was pared by 5 bases and J by 6 bases, with 4 bases of the junction left unmatched. Germline CDR1 is SGHRS and CDR2 is YFSETQ. CDR3 loop: CASRVTSGSNEQFF. The CDR3 DNA is TGCGCCAGCAGGGTAACTAGCGGGAGCAATGAGCAGTTCTTC. Complete variable domain (other parts from reference TRBV5-1 and TRBJ2-1): KAGVTQTPRYLIKTRGQQVTLSCSPISGHRSVSWYQQTPGQGLQFLFEYFSETQRNKGNFPGRFSGRQFSNSRSEMNVSTLELGDSALYLCASRVTSGSNEQFFGPGTRLTVL.

This clone was picked up a small number of times. This chain joins TRBV29-1 and TRBJ2-5, with D maybe TRBD2 (6 bases). Germline CDR1 is SQVTM and CDR2 is ANQGSEA. The CDR3 extends over 14 amino acids. Trimming took off 4 bases at V and 7 bases at J, with 19 bases between the two ends. CDR3 bases: TGCAGCGTTGTGGGTCTAGCGACCCCAGGGACCCAGTACTTC. Encoded protein: CSVVGLATPGTQYF.

This clone appeared a few times. The chain combines TRBV30 with TRBJ2-5, with TRBD2 as a possible D gene (5 bases). The V and J ends lost 0 bases and 7 bases respectively, with 15 bases between them. The CDR3 spans 14 residues. Germline CDR1 reads GTSNPN; CDR2 reads SVGIG (reference sequence). CDR3 loop: CAWSVGVLARTQYF. The CDR3 region has the DNA TGTGCCTGGAGTGTAGGTGTCCTAGCTAGGACCCAGTACTTC.

This clone was observed a handful of times. The J gene is TRBJ1-2, the V gene TRBV1; the table's TRBD1 call for D was not verified on the DNA. TRBV1 is deemed a pseudogene. The CDR3 is made up of 15 amino acids. DNA of the CDR3: TGCACCAGCACCGACCGGGACAGGGCTAACTATGGCTACACCTTC. Amino acids: CTSTDRDRANYGYTF.

V usage is TRBV27 and J usage is TRBJ2-3; TRBD2 matches at 9 bases. V was pared by 3 bases and J by 6 bases, with 4 bases of the junction left unmatched. The CDR3 totals 14 residues. Germline CDR1 and CDR2: MNHEY and SMNVEV (reference sequence). CDR3 protein: CASSLGGRADTQYF. DNA of the CDR3: TGTGCCAGCAGTTTGGGCGGGAGGGCCGATACGCAGTATTTT.

This clone was observed a few times. The V and J genes are TRBV5-1 and TRBJ2-7; 12 bases line up with TRBD2. Germline V gene data show CDR1 as SGHRS and CDR2 as YFSETQ. Trimming at V came to 3 bases and at J to 9 bases, leaving 7 bases not matched to a gene. The CDR3 totals 14 residues. The CDR3 reads CASSSSRLAGVQYF. The CDR3 coding sequence is TGCGCCAGCAGCTCTTCGAGACTAGCGGGAGTGCAGTACTTC.

V usage is TRBV11-3 and J usage is TRBJ2-1, with 9 bases that match TRBD2. CDR3 size: 16 residues. Germline loops: CDR1 SGHNT, CDR2 YENEEA. Trimming cost V 5 bases and J 3 bases; bases outside gene matches: 8. CDR3 nucleotides: TGTGCCAGCAGCGCAACTAGCGGGCTCTTCTACAATGAGCAGTTCTTC. Its protein product is CASSATSGLFYNEQFF.

Concerning this clone: Other DNA sequences in this sample translate to the same CDR3. V gene TRBV30 combines with J gene TRBJ2-1; no clear D gene. V was shortened by 1 base and J by 4 bases, with 5 bases between the two germline ends. Germline-derived CDR1 and CDR2 are GTSNPN and SVGIG (reference sequence). The CDR3 is made up of 12 amino acids. CDR3 bases: TGTGCCTGGAGTGCCTCTTACAATGAGCAGTTCTTC. Its translation: CAWSASYNEQFF.

The genes are TRBV11-2 and TRBJ2-7; tentatively, D is TRBD2 (5 bases). Trimming shortened V by 1 base and J by 3 bases, and 10 bases separated the two germline ends. The CDR3 loop spans 14 amino acids. Germline-derived CDR1 and CDR2 are SGHAT and FQNNGV. CDR3 sequence: CASSLGELIYEQYF. Written as DNA, the CDR3 is TGTGCCAGCAGCTTAGGGGAGTTGATCTACGAGCAGTACTTC.

This clone has more than one count but fewer than ten. V is TRBV9 and J is TRBJ2-1, with D possibly matching TRBD2 (5 bases). CDR1 and CDR2 (germline): SGDLS, YYNGEE. There are 12 residues in the CDR3. Trimming took off 3 bases at V and 10 bases at J, with 11 bases between the two ends. DNA for the CDR3: TGTGCCAGCAGCGGTTCAACGGGGGAGCAGTTCTTC. Its translation: CASSGSTGEQFF.